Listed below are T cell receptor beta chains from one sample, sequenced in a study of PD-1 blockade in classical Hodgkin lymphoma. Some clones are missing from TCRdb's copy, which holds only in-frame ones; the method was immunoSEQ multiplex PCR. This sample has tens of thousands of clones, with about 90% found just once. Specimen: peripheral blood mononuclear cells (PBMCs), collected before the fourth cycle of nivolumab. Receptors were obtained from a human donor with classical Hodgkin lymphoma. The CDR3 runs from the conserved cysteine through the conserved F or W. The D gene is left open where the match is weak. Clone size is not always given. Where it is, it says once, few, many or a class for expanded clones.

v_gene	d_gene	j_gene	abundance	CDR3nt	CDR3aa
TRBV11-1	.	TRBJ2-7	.	TGTGCCAGCAGCTTAGAAGTACGACAGTCCGAGCAGTACTTC	CASSLEVRQSEQYF
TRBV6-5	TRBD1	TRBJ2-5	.	TGTGCCAGCAGGACAGGGGGCCAAGAGACCCAGTACTTC	CASRTGGQETQYF
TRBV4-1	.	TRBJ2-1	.	TGCGCCAGCAGCCAAGTCGAAGGATCCTACAATGAGCAGTTCTTC	CASSQVEGSYNEQFF
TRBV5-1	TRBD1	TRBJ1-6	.	TGCGCCAGCAGCCCAGGGGGCCGGGGCGATTCACCCCTCCACTTT	CASSPGGRGDSPLHF
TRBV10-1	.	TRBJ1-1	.	TGCGCCAGCAGTGAGTCGAGGGGGAGGAACACTGAAGCTTTCTTT	CASSESRGRNTEAFF
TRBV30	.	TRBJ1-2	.	TGTGCCCGAGGACACCGGGGGGTGAACTATGGCTACACCTTC	CARGHRGVNYGYTF
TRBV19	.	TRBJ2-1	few	TGTGCCAGTAGTATGGCGGGACAGTTTGGTCGCTCCTACAATGAGCAGTTCTTC	CASSMAGQFGRSYNEQFF
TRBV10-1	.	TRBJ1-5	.	TGCGCCAGCAGTGAGGAGGATAGCAATCAGCCCCAGCATTTT	CASSEEDSNQPQHF
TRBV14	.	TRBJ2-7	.	TGTGCCAGCAGCCAAGTTCCTTACGAGCAGTACTTC	CASSQVPYEQYF
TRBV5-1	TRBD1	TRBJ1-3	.	TGCGCCAGCAGCCAGGACAGGGCTGGAAACACCATATATTTT	CASSQDRAGNTIYF
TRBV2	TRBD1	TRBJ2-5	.	TGTGCCAGCAGTGGGACAGGGGGCTCCAACCAAGAGACCCAGTACTTC	CASSGTGGSNQETQYF
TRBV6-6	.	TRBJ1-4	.	TGTGCCAGCAGTCAGGCAGGGACAACTAATGAAAAACTGTTTTTT	CASSQAGTTNEKLFF
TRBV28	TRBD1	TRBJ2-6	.	TGTGCCAGCAGTCCTCCGGGACAGATCTATGGGGCCAACGTCCTGACTTTC	CASSPPGQIYGANVLTF
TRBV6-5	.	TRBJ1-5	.	TGTGCCAGCAGTTACGGTCGAGATACTAGTCAGCCCCAGCATTTT	CASSYGRDTSQPQHF
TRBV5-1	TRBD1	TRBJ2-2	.	TGCGCCAGCAGCTACGGGACAGTTGGTGGAGGGGAGCTGTTTTTT	CASSYGTVGGGELFF
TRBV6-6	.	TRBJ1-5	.	TGTGCCAGCACCAATTCAGACAGGAGACTCCAGCATTTT	CASTNSDRRLQHF
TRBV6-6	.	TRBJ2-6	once	TGTGCCAGCAATAACAGGGAGGACTCTGGGGCCAACGTCCTGACTTTC	CASNNREDSGANVLTF
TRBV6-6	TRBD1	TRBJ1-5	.	TGTGCCAGCAGCCCCGACAGGGTTTATAGCAATCAGCCCCAGCATTTT	CASSPDRVYSNQPQHF
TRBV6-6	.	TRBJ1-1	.	TGTGCCAGCACCCTCCCCTCGCCGGCGGCTGAAGCTTTCTTT	CASTLPSPAAEAFF
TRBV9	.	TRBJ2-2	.	TGTGCCAGCAGCGTCCAGAGGGTGGCAACCGGGGAGCTGTTTTTT	CASSVQRVATGELFF
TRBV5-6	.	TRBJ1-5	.	TGTGCCAGCAGCTTGTACAGGCAGGATCAGCCCCAGCATTTT	CASSLYRQDQPQHF
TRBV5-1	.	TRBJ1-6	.	TGCGCCAGCAGCGTAGGCGAGGGGGGCTTTTCACCCCTCCACTTT	CASSVGEGGFSPLHF
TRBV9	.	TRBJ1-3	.	TGTGCCAGCAGCGTAGTATCCGGACAGATCTCTGGAAACACCATATATTTT	CASSVVSGQISGNTIYF